This TCR beta chain was found in a study of blood T cell repertoires in COVID-19. This CDR3 comprises 15 residues. V was pared by 3 bases and J by 0 bases, with 12 bases between. CDR1 is SGHDN, CDR2 FVKESK, per germline. Assay used: immunoSEQ multiplex PCR; TCRdb lists only in-frame clones, some missing. The sample includes more than 90,000 clones, roughly nine tenths seen only once; the top ten take approximately 15%. This TCR was sampled from a man aged 50-59 years with acute or convalescent COVID-19. The chain links TRBV14 to TRBJ2-7; D perhaps matches TRBD1 (6 bases). The sample taken for sequencing was peripheral blood. CDR3 DNA: TGTGCCAGCAGCCAGCAAACAGGGCGCTCCTACGAGCAGTACTTC. As protein: CASSQQTGRSYEQYF.